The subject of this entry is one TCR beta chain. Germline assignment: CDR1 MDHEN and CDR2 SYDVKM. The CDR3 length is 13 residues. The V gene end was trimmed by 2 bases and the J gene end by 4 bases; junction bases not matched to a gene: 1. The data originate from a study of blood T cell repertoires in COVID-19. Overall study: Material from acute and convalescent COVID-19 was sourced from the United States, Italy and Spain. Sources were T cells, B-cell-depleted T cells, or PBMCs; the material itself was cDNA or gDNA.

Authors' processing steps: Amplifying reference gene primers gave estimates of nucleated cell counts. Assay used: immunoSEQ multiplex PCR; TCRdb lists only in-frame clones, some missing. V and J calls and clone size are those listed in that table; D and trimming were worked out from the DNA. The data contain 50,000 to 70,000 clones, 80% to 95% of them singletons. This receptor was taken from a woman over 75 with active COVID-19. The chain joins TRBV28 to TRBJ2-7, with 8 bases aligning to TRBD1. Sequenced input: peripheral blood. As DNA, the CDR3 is TGTGCCAGCAGTTTAGGGGACAGGTACGAGCAGTACGTC. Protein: CASSLGDRYEQYV.